A single sample is the source of the 7 T cell receptor beta chains below, sequenced in a study of blood T cell repertoires in COVID-19. Method: immunoSEQ multiplex PCR; TCRdb's copy keeps in-frame clones and lacks some. The table records nearly 350,000 clones, over 70% of them present only once. Source material: peripheral blood. The receptor source for this set is a man younger than 40 with active or convalescent COVID-19.

This chain joins TRBV28 and TRBJ2-7, with 8 nucleotides matching TRBD1. Unmatched junction bases numbered 7, after V lost 8 bases and J lost 4 bases. Per germline, CDR1 MDHEN and CDR2 SYDVKM. This CDR3 is 13 amino acids long. Here the CDR3 DNA reads TGTGCCAGCGGCCCCAGGGGGCCTTACGAGCAGTACTTC. The encoded protein is CASGPRGPYEQYF.

This clone was counted only a few times. The J gene is TRBJ2-2, the V gene TRBV6-4; the match to TRBD1 covers 11 bases. Trimming removed 7 bases from V and 3 bases from J; junction bases left unmatched: 4. This CDR3 is built from 15 residues. Germline CDR1 MRHNA, CDR2 SNTAGT. In DNA, the CDR3 is TGTGCCAGCACCCCGGGACAGGGGGACACCGGGGAGCTGTTTTTT. Amino acids: CASTPGQGDTGELFF.

This clone was seen a handful of times. For the CDR3, the DNA is TGTGCCAGCAGCCCCCGGGACACCTATAATTCACCCCTCCACTTT. Translated, it gives CASSPRDTYNSPLHF. V and J are TRBV7-2 and TRBJ1-6, with D possibly TRBD1 on 6 matching bases. Deletions cut 5 bases from V and 2 bases from J, with 10 bases between. This CDR3 region has 15 residues. Germline CDR1 SGHTA, CDR2 FQGNSA.

The rearrangement links TRBV5-8 to TRBJ2-3; TRBD2 matches at 7 bases. This CDR3 comprises 16 residues. From germline, CDR1 is SGHTS and CDR2 YDEGEE. The J segment lost 3 bases and the V segment lost 4 bases, leaving 11 bases of the junction unmatched. The CDR3 DNA reads TGTGCCAGCAGCCCCATTGGATGGGGGGGGACAGATACGCAGTATTTT. This codes for CASSPIGWGGTDTQYF. The complete variable domain, with remaining parts taken from reference TRBV5-8 and TRBJ2-3, reads EAGVTQSPTHLIKTRGQQATLRCSPISGHTSVYWYQQALGLGLQFLLWYDEGEERNRGNFPPRFSGRQFPNYSSELNVNALELEDSALYLCASSPIGWGGTDTQYFGPGTRLTVL.

The DNA for the CDR3 is TGTGCCAGTAGCCCGGGGGGCTGGGGGGGCTACACCTTC. It specifies CASSPGGWGGYTF. The gene calls are TRBV6-5 and TRBJ1-2; TRBD1 might be the D (6 bases). This CDR3 is built from 13 residues. V was cut by 9 bases and J by 8 bases, with 19 bases left in between. Germline CDR1 and CDR2: MNHEY and SVGAGI.

This clone was counted a few times. The gene calls are TRBV6-5 and TRBJ2-1, with D perhaps TRBD1 (5 bases). CDR1 and CDR2 from the germline V gene are MNHEY and SVGAGI. V was pared by 10 bases and J by 10 bases, with 20 bases between. CDR3 length: 13 residues. The CDR3 DNA is TGTGCCACCCTATTTGCCTTAGGGGCAGAGCAGTTCTTC. Protein: CATLFALGAEQFF.

V is TRBV28 and J is TRBJ2-6, with 10 bases fitting TRBD1. Germline V gives CDR1 MDHEN, CDR2 SYDVKM. The CDR3 runs 18 residues. V was pared by 6 bases and J by 4 bases, with 12 bases of the junction left unmatched. The CDR3 reads CASSRGTGARYGANVLTF. CDR3 sequence (DNA): TGTGCCAGCAGCCGGGGGACAGGGGCTAGGTACGGGGCCAACGTCCTGACTTTC.